A few counts support the clone carrying this T cell receptor beta chain. Primed by a sample-barcoded 5' primer and a J-beta primer mix, a second PCR proceeded for about 7 to 12 cycles. TCRdb re-derived calls from the 5' RACE reads in MiXCR, one entry per CDR3 protein. The sample shows about 1.7 million distinct CDR3 sequences, under 30% of them seen only once. The data belong to a study of blood T cells in healthy people across ages. Sequencing used blood. The sequence was obtained from a woman in her 30s in good health.

CDR3 nucleotides: TGTGCCAGCAGCCCCGCTAGCGGCGCAGATACGCAGTATTTT. Translating it yields CASSPASGADTQYF. This sequence joins TRBV7-2 and TRBJ2-3; the match to TRBD2 covers 7 bases. This CDR3 is built from 14 residues. CDR1 is SGHTA and CDR2 is FQGNSA in the germline V gene. Germline trimming cut 5 bases from V and 4 bases from J; bases unmatched to any gene: 6.